This T cell receptor (beta chain) emerged from a study of T-cell memory formation after mild COVID-19. Study overall: Each donor largely had its own TCR clusters. Study conclusions and caveats: The main location of contracting CD4+ clones was CM and EM, and that of contracting CD8+ clones was EMRA.

This clonotype was counted ten times or more. Its antigen is not known. The CDR3 is 15 residues long. Trimming cost V 4 bases and J 4 bases; bases outside gene matches: 7. CDR1 is SGHDT and CDR2 is YYEEEE in the germline V gene. 5'RACE with constant-segment primers yielded barcoded, UMI-tagged TCR alpha and TCR beta cDNA libraries. TCRdb fed the 5' RACE reads into MiXCR, producing one record per CDR3 protein. The data contain 550,000 to 700,000 distinct CDR3 sequences, approximately 15% of them singletons. This clonotype was obtained from an adult woman who had mild COVID-19 (a few samples of this study predate the infection). Cell type and time point are not known. The sample comprised PBMCs or a T cell subset sorted from them (not recorded which). The gene calls are TRBV5-6 and TRBJ2-2; 7 bases align to TRBD1. CDR3 amino acids: CASSPDRARTGELFF. The DNA for the CDR3 is TGTGCCAGCAGCCCCGACAGGGCCCGCACCGGGGAGCTGTTTTTT.